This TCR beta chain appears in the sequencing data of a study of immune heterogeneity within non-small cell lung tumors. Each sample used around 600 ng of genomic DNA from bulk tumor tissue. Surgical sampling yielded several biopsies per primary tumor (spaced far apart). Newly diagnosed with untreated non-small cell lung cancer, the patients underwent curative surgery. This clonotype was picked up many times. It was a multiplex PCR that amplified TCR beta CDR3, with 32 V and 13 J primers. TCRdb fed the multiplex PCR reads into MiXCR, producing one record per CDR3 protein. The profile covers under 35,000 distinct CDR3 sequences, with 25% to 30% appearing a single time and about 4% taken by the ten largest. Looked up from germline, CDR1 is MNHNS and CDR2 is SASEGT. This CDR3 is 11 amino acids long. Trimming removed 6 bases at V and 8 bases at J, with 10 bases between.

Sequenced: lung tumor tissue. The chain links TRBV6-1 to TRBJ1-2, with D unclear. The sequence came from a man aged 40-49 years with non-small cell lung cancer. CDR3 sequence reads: CASSSGRGYTF. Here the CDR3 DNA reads TGTGCCAGCAGCTCCGGTCGGGGCTACACCTTC.